One T cell receptor (beta chain) is described in this entry. Sequence at one end of the junction differs from germline and may be a read error. Each CDR3 protein is one row after TCRdb ran MiXCR on the 5' RACE reads. The data hold approximately 550,000 distinct CDR3 sequences, with roughly a fifth observed a single time. Germline V gene lookup returns CDR1 LGHDT and CDR2 YNNKEL (reference sequence). The CDR3 is 16 amino acids. The sample belongs to a study of T cells after yellow fever vaccination. The chain has TRBV3-1 and TRBJ2-1; 11 bases map to TRBD2. The sample consisted of PBMCs, taken 15 days after the yellow fever booster vaccination. The receptor was derived from a man aged 30 to 45 who received the YFV17D yellow fever vaccine. The CDR3 DNA is TGTGCCAGCAGCCAAGTGAGTCTAGCGGGAGGAAATGAGAAGTTCTTC. It yields the protein CASSQVSLAGGNEKFF.